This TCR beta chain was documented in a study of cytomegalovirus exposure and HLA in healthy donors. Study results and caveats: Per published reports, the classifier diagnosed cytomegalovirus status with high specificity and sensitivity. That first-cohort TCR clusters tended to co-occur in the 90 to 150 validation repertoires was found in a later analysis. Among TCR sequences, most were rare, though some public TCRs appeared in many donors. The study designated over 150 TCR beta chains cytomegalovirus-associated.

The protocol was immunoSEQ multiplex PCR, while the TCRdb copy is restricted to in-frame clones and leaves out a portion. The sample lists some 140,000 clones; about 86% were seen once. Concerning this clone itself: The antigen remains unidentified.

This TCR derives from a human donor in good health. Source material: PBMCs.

Here the CDR3 reads CASSQIPGLAGGSYEQYF. The DNA of the CDR3 is TGTGCCAGCAGCCAAATCCCGGGACTAGCGGGAGGCTCCTACGAGCAGTACTTC. The chain carries TRBV4-2 and TRBJ2-7; 15 bases map to TRBD2. The CDR3 is made up of 18 amino acids. The germline gives CDR1 LGHNA, CDR2 YNFKEQ. V gave up 2 bases and J gave up 0 bases; unmatched junction bases: 5.